The 26 T cell receptor beta chains listed next were all sequenced from one sample in a study of siplizumab effects on memory and regulatory T cells. Data came from immunoSEQ multiplex PCR; TCRdb stores just in-frame clones and leaves some out. The sample includes about 120,000 clones, roughly 92% of them seen just once. The sample comprised CD4+ T cells sorted from blood. These receptors were obtained from a human donor in good health.

V gene TRBV11-2 combines with J gene TRBJ2-7; 9 bases line up with TRBD2. The CDR3 contains 16 residues. V was pared by 0 bases and J by 2 bases, with 5 bases of the junction left unmatched. Germline CDR1 and CDR2: SGHAT and FQNNGV. CDR3 loop: CASSLDRAGGTYEQYF. The DNA of the CDR3 is TGTGCCAGCAGCTTAGATCGAGCGGGAGGTACCTACGAGCAGTACTTC. Drawing the rest from reference TRBV11-2 and TRBJ2-7, the complete variable domain is EAGVAQSPRYKIIEKRQSVAFWCNPISGHATLYWYQQILGQGPKLLIQFQNNGVVDDSQLPKDRFSAERLKGVDSTLKIQPAKLEDSAVYLCASSLDRAGGTYEQYFGPGTRLTVT.

The chain uses TRBV18 and TRBJ2-1; D gene ambiguous. Trimming cost V 3 bases and J 8 bases, with 11 bases left between them. Germline assignment: CDR1 KGHSH and CDR2 LQKENI. The CDR3 has 13 residues. CDR3 bases: TGTGCCAGCTCACCTGCGACCCCCGATGAGCAGTTCTTC. Translated: CASSPATPDEQFF.

The chain links TRBV15 to TRBJ2-7; D ambiguous. The CDR3 length is 13 residues. With 2 bases removed from V and 4 bases from J, the gap between germline ends came to 9 bases. Looked up from germline, CDR1 is LNHNV and CDR2 is YYDKDF (reference sequence). DNA of the CDR3: TGTGCCACCAGCAGACATCAAGGATACGAGCAGTACTTC. Translated, it gives CATSRHQGYEQYF.

V usage is TRBV5-1 and J usage is TRBJ2-2, with 8 bases fitting TRBD1. The J segment lost 4 bases and the V segment lost 7 bases, leaving 15 bases of the junction unmatched. Germline CDR1 is SGHRS and CDR2 is YFSETQ. CDR3 length equals 17 residues. CDR3 DNA sequence: TGCGCCAGCGGCCCGGGACAGGTGGCATGGCCCACCGGGGAGCTGTTTTTT. This translates into CASGPGQVAWPTGELFF.

This chain links TRBV30 with TRBJ2-7; the match to TRBD1 covers 8 bases. Trimming took 3 bases from V and 2 from J; bases not matched to a gene: 3. CDR3 length: 13 residues. CDR1 and CDR2 (germline): GTSNPN, SVGIG (reference sequence). The CDR3 coding sequence is TGTGCCTGGAGCCGGACAGGGCCCTACGAGCAGTACTTC. Translated, it gives CAWSRTGPYEQYF.

The DNA of the CDR3 is TGCAGCGTTGTAGCGGGAACAATCTCCTACAATGAGCAGTTCTTC. This encodes CSVVAGTISYNEQFF. This sequence joins TRBV29-1 and TRBJ2-1, with TRBD2 matching 8 bases. V lost 4 bases to trimming and J lost 0 bases; unmatched junction nucleotides: 5. The CDR3 runs 15 residues. From germline, CDR1 is SQVTM and CDR2 ANQGSEA.

As for this clone: A junction boundary mismatches the germline segment, possibly from a read error. Here the CDR3 reads CASSLDPRGGQKTQYF. CDR3 coding DNA: TGCGCCAGCAGCTTGGATCCGCGGGGGGGCCAAAAGACCCAGTACTTC. The gene calls are TRBV5-1 and TRBJ2-5, with 9 bases that match TRBD2. The CDR3 contains 16 residues. In germline, CDR1 is SGHRS, CDR2 YFSETQ.

The V call is TRBV6-5, the J call TRBJ1-2; TRBD1 matches 12 bases. Germline V gives CDR1 MNHEY, CDR2 SVGAGI. The CDR3 is made up of 13 amino acids. Trimming at V came to 7 bases and at J to 6 bases, leaving 3 bases not matched to a gene. CDR3 nucleotide sequence: TGTGCCAGCACCCGGGACAGGGGGCATGGCTACACCTTC. Translating it yields CASTRDRGHGYTF.

V usage is TRBV6-5 and J usage is TRBJ2-1; no definite D call. V dropped 7 bases and J dropped 5 bases, with 12 bases sitting between them. The CDR3 extends over 13 amino acids. Germline CDR1 is MNHEY and CDR2 is SVGAGI. The CDR3 nucleotides are TGTGCCAGCATATACCAACGAGACAATGAGCAGTTCTTC. It translates to CASIYQRDNEQFF.

V usage is TRBV5-3 and J usage is TRBJ1-5; D is possibly TRBD1 (5 bases). TRBV5-3 carries the ORF label, with uncertain function. With 8 bases removed from V and 5 bases from J, the gap between germline ends came to 11 bases. The CDR3 is made up of 12 amino acids. CDR3 sequence reads: CASAGTYQPQHF. The CDR3 coding sequence is TGTGCCAGCGCAGGGACCTATCAGCCCCAGCATTTT.

This sequence joins TRBV27 and TRBJ2-3; 9 bases map to TRBD2. Germline V gene sequence: CDR1 MNHEY, CDR2 SMNVEV (reference sequence). CDR3 size: 16 residues. The trim removed 6 bases at V and 2 bases at J, leaving 9 bases unmatched. The CDR3 loop reads CASSPGLATITDTQYF. For the CDR3, the DNA is TGTGCCAGCAGCCCGGGACTAGCAACTATCACAGATACGCAGTATTTT.

A single count supports this clone. The J gene is TRBJ1-5, the V gene TRBV4-1, with TRBD1 matching 11 bases. The CDR3 spans 15 residues. Germline V gene lookup returns CDR1 MGHRA and CDR2 YSYEKL. Trimming at V came to 4 bases and at J to 3 bases, leaving 2 bases not matched to a gene. The CDR3 reads CASSPGQGDNQPQHF. CDR3 DNA sequence: TGCGCCAGCAGCCCGGGACAGGGGGACAATCAGCCCCAGCATTTT.

The V call is TRBV13, the J call TRBJ2-3, with TRBD2 matching over 10 bases. CDR3 size: 15 residues. CDR1 and CDR2 from the germline V gene are PRHDT and FYEKMQ (reference sequence). The ends lost 5 bases at V and 6 bases at J; junction bases unmatched: 8. Here the CDR3 DNA reads TGTGCCAGCAGCCGCATTAGCGGGGGGATGGATACGCAGTATTTT. Amino acid sequence: CASSRISGGMDTQYF.

This chain links TRBV5-1 with TRBJ2-2; TRBD1 agrees at 9 bases. Germline V gene data show CDR1 as SGHRS and CDR2 as YFSETQ. This CDR3 is 18 amino acids long. V lost 4 bases, J lost 7 bases, and 17 bases stayed unmatched. CDR3 DNA sequence: TGCGCCAGCAGCCTCCGCCAATATCTACAGGGGGCGGACGGGGAGCTGTTTTTT. It encodes CASSLRQYLQGADGELFF.

This sequence joins TRBV7-6 and TRBJ2-2; the D gene is possibly TRBD1 (6 bases). Germline lookup yields CDR1 SGHVS and CDR2 FNYEAQ. Trimming took 7 bases from V and 6 from J, leaving 12 bases between them. The CDR3 sequence is 13 residues long. Written as DNA, the CDR3 is TGTGCCAGCAACCCCCCAGGGGCCGGGGAGCTGTTTTTT. It is translated as CASNPPGAGELFF.

This CDR3 is CASSSGLPGDTQYF. The CDR3 bases are TGTGCCAGCAGTTCAGGTCTACCGGGAGATACGCAGTATTTT. This rearrangement joins TRBV5-4 to TRBJ2-3; D remains ambiguous. V was clipped by 5 bases and J by 5 bases, with 15 bases between them. This CDR3 comprises 14 residues. From germline, CDR1 is SGHNT and CDR2 YYREEE (reference sequence). Full variable domain (outside the CDR3, taken from reference TRBV5-4 and TRBJ2-3): ETGVTQSPTHLIKTRGQQVTLRCSSQSGHNTVSWYQQALGQGPQFIFQYYREEENGRGNFPPRFSGLQFPNYSSELNVNALELDDSALYLCASSSGLPGDTQYFGPGTRLTVL.

The chain combines TRBV5-1 with TRBJ2-7, with 14 bases identical to TRBD2. This CDR3 is 18 amino acids long. Germline V gene sequence: CDR1 SGHRS, CDR2 YFSETQ. The V and J ends lost 7 bases and 3 bases, in that order; junction bases with no gene match: 15. The CDR3, as DNA: TGCGCCAGCGGCGGGACTAGCGGGAGCGTTAGCCAGATCTACGAGCAGTACTTC. This sequence encodes CASGGTSGSVSQIYEQYF.

The chain joins TRBV18 to TRBJ2-7; tentative D call: TRBD1 (6 bases). In germline, CDR1 is KGHSH, CDR2 LQKENI. The CDR3 totals 14 residues. Trimming stripped 3 bases from V and 2 bases from J, with 11 bases between. CDR3 nucleotide sequence: TGTGCCAGCTCACCGTACAGGGCCACCTACGAGCAGTACTTC. This sequence encodes CASSPYRATYEQYF.

The chain joins TRBV6-5 to TRBJ2-7, with TRBD2 matching over 9 bases. CDR3 size: 15 residues. Germline lookup yields CDR1 MNHEY and CDR2 SVGAGI. J was trimmed by 4 bases and V by 6 bases; bases with no gene match: 10. The CDR3 DNA reads as TGTGCCAGCAGCCAATCTCTAGCGGGAAGATACGAGCAGTACTTC. Its protein product is CASSQSLAGRYEQYF.

The chain recombines TRBV7-9 with TRBJ2-5; the match to TRBD1 covers 8 bases. The CDR3 length is 14 residues. V lost 3 bases and J lost 2; bases outside the gene matches: 2. CDR1 is SEHNR, CDR2 FQNEAQ, per germline (reference sequence). The CDR3 nucleotides read TGTGCCAGCAGCTTCGGACAGGGACAAGAGACCCAGTACTTC. Amino acids: CASSFGQGQETQYF.

The chain carries TRBV5-4 and TRBJ2-3; D is undetermined. V dropped 1 base and J dropped 1 base, with 4 bases sitting between them. The germline V gene has CDR1 SGHNT and CDR2 YYREEE (reference sequence). This CDR3 spans 13 amino acids. The chain's CDR3 is CASSLIGTDTQYF. The CDR3 DNA sequence: TGTGCCAGCAGCTTGATCGGCACAGATACGCAGTATTTT.

The J gene is TRBJ2-4, the V gene TRBV5-6; maybe TRBD1 (6 bases). V gave up 3 bases and J gave up 0 bases, with 10 bases separating them. The germline gives CDR1 SGHDT, CDR2 YYEEEE. The CDR3 is 15 residues long. The CDR3 spells CASSYRTVAKNIQYF. The CDR3 DNA follows: TGTGCCAGCAGCTACCGGACAGTAGCCAAAAACATTCAGTACTTC.

The CDR3 loop reads CASSLDIYGYTF. In DNA, the CDR3 is TGTGCCAGCAGCTTGGACATCTATGGCTACACCTTC. The rearrangement uses TRBV7-9 and TRBJ1-2; TRBD1 might be the D (5 bases). Germline CDR1 is SEHNR and CDR2 is FQNEAQ (reference sequence). This CDR3 is built from 12 residues. The V and J ends lost 3 bases and 4 bases respectively, with 6 bases between them.

Here the CDR3 DNA reads TGTGCCAGCAGCTTAGGTGGGACTAGCACCTACGAGCAGTACTTC. It specifies CASSLGGTSTYEQYF. The rearrangement joins TRBV7-2 to TRBJ2-7; 9 positions match TRBD2. Trimming cost V 1 base and J 2 bases; bases outside gene matches: 3. The CDR3 extends over 15 amino acids. CDR1 SGHTA and CDR2 FQGNSA come from the germline V gene.

The genes are TRBV20-1 and TRBJ1-3, with a weak D call TRBD1 (6 bases). V was shortened by 6 bases and J by 7 bases, with 10 bases between the two germline ends. Germline loops: CDR1 DFQATT, CDR2 SNEGSKA (reference sequence). The CDR3 covers 11 residues. CDR3 protein: CSAEGGNTIYF. CDR3 in DNA: TGCAGTGCCGAGGGGGGGAACACCATATATTTT.

V usage is TRBV6-5 and J usage is TRBJ1-2; tentatively, D is TRBD1 (5 bases). The CDR3 has 14 amino acids. Germline CDR1 reads MNHEY; CDR2 reads SVGAGI. Trimming took off 6 bases at V and 8 bases at J, with 19 bases between the two ends. The DNA for the CDR3 is TGTGCCAGCAGCAGCAGGGTGCGTACGAAGGGCTACACCTTC. It codes for CASSSRVRTKGYTF.